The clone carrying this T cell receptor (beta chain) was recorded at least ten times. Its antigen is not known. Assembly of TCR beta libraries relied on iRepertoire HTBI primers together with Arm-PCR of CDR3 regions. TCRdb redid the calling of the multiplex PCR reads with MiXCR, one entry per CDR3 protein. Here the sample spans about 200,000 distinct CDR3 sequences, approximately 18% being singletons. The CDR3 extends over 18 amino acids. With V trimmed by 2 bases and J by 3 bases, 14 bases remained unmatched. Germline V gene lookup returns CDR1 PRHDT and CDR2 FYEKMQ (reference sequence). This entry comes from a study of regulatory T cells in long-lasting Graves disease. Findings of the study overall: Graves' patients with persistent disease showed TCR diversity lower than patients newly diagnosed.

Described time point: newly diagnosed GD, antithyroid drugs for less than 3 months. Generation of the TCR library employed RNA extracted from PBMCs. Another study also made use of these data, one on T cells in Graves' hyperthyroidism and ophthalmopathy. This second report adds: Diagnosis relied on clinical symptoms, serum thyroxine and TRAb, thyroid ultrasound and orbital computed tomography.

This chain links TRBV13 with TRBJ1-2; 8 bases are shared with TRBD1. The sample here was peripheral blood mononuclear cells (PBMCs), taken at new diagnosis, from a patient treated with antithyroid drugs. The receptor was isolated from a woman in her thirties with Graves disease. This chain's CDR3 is CASSLWGLTGEEDYGYTF. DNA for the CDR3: TGTGCCAGCAGCTTATGGGGGCTGACAGGGGAAGAAGACTATGGCTACACCTTC.